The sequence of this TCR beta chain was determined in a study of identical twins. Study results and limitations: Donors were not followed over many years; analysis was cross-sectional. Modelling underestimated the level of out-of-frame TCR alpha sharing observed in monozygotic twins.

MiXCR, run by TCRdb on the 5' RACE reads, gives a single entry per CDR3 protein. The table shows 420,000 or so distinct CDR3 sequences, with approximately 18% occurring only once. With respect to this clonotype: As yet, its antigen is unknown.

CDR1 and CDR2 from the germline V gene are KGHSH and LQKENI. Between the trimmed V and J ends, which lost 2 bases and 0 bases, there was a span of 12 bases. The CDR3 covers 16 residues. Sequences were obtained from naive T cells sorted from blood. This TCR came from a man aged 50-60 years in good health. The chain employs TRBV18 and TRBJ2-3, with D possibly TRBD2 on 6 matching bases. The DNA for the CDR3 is TGTGCCAGCTCACCAAGGGCAGGGACTAGCACAGATACGCAGTATTTT. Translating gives CASSPRAGTSTDTQYF.